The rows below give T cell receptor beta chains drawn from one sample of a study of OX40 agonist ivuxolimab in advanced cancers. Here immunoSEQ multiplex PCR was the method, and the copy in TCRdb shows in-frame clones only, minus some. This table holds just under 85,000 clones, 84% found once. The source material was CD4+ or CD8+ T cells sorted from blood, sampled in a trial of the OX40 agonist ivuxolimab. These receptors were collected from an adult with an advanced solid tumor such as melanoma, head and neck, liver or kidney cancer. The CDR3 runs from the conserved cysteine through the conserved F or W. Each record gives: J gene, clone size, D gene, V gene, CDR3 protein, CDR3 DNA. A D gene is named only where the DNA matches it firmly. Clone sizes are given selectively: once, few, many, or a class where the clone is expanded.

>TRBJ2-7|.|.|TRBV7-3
CASSSGDGEQYF
TGTGCCAGCAGCTCCGGGGACGGCGAGCAGTACTTC
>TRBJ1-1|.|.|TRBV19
CASSGYDGQAFF
TGTGCCAGTAGCGGGTATGACGGGCAAGCTTTCTTT
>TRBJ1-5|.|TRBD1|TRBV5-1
CASSTTGGRQPQHF
TGCGCCAGCAGCACCACAGGGGGCCGACAGCCCCAGCATTTT
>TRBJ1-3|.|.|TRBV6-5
CASSYSSSGNTIYF
TGTGCCAGCAGTTACTCTTCCTCTGGAAACACCATATATTTT
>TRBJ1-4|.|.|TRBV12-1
CASSSLGMSREKLFF
TGTGCCAGCAGCTCCCTGGGGATGTCAAGGGAAAAACTGTTTTTT
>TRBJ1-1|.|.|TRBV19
CASSVGEGQAFF
TGTGCCAGTAGTGTGGGTGAAGGGCAAGCTTTCTTT
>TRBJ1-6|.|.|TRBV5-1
CASSVRSQLNSPLHF
TGCGCCAGCAGCGTACGAAGCCAGCTAAATTCACCCCTCCACTTT
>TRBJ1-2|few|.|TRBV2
CASRPAGWDNYGYTF
TGTGCCAGCAGGCCGGCCGGATGGGATAACTATGGCTACACCTTC
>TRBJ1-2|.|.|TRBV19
CASQLQGNYGYTF
TGTGCCAGTCAACTTCAGGGAAACTATGGCTACACCTTC
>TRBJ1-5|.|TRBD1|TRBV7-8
CASSLATGSNQPQHF
TGTGCCAGCAGCTTAGCGACAGGGAGCAATCAGCCCCAGCATTTT
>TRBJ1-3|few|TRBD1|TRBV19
CASNGQGTNTIYF
TGTGCCAGTAATGGACAGGGGACAAACACCATATATTTT
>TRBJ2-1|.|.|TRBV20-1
CSALLRNEQFF
TGCAGTGCTCTTCTAAGGAATGAGCAGTTCTTC
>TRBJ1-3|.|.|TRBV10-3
CATQGGYEAGNTIYF
TGTGCCACCCAAGGGGGTTATGAGGCTGGAAACACCATATATTTT
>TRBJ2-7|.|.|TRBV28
CASITSGDEQYF
TGTGCCAGCATAACTTCGGGGGACGAGCAGTACTTC
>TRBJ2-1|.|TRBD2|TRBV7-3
CASSFGGARNEQFF
TGTGCCAGCAGCTTCGGGGGGGCTCGGAATGAGCAGTTCTTC
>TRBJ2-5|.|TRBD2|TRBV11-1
CASSHGLAGGGYQETQYF
TGTGCCAGCAGCCACGGACTAGCGGGGGGCGGGTACCAAGAGACCCAGTACTTC
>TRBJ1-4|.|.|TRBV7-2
CASSLSGPAADWEKLFF
TGTGCCAGCAGCTTATCCGGACCGGCCGCGGATTGGGAAAAACTGTTTTTT
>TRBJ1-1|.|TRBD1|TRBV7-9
CASSAGQGGAFF
TGTGCCAGCAGCGCAGGACAGGGCGGAGCTTTCTTT
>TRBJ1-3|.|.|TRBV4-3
CASSRSSGNTIYF
TGCGCCAGCAGTCGTAGCTCTGGAAACACCATATATTTT
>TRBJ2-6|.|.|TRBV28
CASSLLGAGSSGANVLTF
TGTGCCAGCAGTTTATTAGGGGCCGGGAGCTCTGGGGCCAACGTCCTGACTTTC
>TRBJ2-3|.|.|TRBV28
CASSRAALPDTQYF
TGTGCCAGCAGTCGCGCAGCGCTACCAGATACGCAGTATTTT
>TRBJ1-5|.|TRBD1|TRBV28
CASRADRGPPVGPQHF
TGTGCCAGCAGAGCCGACAGGGGACCTCCCGTTGGGCCCCAGCATTTT
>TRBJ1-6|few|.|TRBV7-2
CASSRQSSYNSPLHF
TGTGCCAGCAGCCGACAGAGCTCCTATAATTCACCCCTCCACTTT
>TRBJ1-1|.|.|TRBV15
CATSSRQKRNTEAFF
TGTGCCACCAGCAGCAGACAGAAACGGAACACTGAAGCTTTCTTT
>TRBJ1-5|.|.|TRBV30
CAWSVRGVNQPQHF
TGTGCCTGGAGTGTACGGGGGGTCAATCAGCCCCAGCATTTT
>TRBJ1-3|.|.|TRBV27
CASSLRGGVSGNTIYF
TGTGCCAGCTCTCTGCGGGGGGGCGTCTCTGGAAACACCATATATTTT
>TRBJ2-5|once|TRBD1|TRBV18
CASSPPGQGGETQYF
TGTGCCAGCTCACCACCGGGACAGGGAGGGGAGACCCAGTACTTC
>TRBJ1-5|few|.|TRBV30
CAWSVGRGVHQPQHF
TGTGCCTGGAGTGTTGGTAGGGGGGTTCATCAGCCCCAGCATTTT
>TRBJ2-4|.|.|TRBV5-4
CASSLDGNKNIQYF
TGTGCCAGCAGCTTGGACGGTAACAAAAACATTCAGTACTTC
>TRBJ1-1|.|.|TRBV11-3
CASSLDATTEAFF
TGTGCCAGCAGCTTAGATGCCACGACTGAAGCTTTCTTT
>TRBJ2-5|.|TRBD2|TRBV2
CASSGLAGGSETQYF
TGTGCCAGCAGCGGACTAGCGGGGGGGAGCGAGACCCAGTACTTC
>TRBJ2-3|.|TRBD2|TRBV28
CASTKGLAGPADTQYF
TGTGCCAGCACCAAGGGACTAGCGGGGCCCGCAGATACGCAGTATTTT
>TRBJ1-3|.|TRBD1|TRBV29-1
CSALGQGNGNTIYF
TGCAGCGCGCTGGGACAGGGTAATGGAAACACCATATATTTT
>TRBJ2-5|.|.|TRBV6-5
CASSARGRTQYF
TGTGCCAGCAGTGCCCGGGGGCGGACCCAGTACTTC
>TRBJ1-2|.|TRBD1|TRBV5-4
CASSGQQGALNYGYTF
TGTGCCAGCAGCGGCCAACAGGGGGCACTGAACTATGGCTACACCTTC
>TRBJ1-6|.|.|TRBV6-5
CASSYLPEYNSPLHF
TGTGCCAGCAGTTACCTCCCTGAATATAATTCACCCCTCCACTTT
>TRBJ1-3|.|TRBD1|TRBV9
CASSPGQRSSGNTIYF
TGTGCCAGCAGTCCGGGACAGCGTAGCTCTGGAAACACCATATATTTT
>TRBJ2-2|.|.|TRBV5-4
CASSLGGGKNTGELFF
TGTGCCAGCAGCTTGGGAGGGGGGAAAAACACCGGGGAGCTGTTTTTT
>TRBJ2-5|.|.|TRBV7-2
CASSLGQATETQYF
TGTGCCAGCAGCTTGGGACAAGCCACAGAGACCCAGTACTTC
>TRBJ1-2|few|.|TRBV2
CASSDSGQYGYTF
TGTGCCAGCAGTGATAGCGGGCAGTATGGCTACACCTTC
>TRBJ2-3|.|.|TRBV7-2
CASSLVWGSLTDTQYF
TGTGCCAGCAGCTTAGTCTGGGGCAGCCTCACAGATACGCAGTATTTT
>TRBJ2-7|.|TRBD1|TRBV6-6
CASRESTGGEQYF
TGTGCCAGCAGAGAGTCGACAGGGGGCGAGCAGTACTTC
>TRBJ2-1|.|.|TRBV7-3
CASSPLADSYNEQFF
TGTGCCAGCAGCCCCTTAGCGGACTCCTACAATGAGCAGTTCTTC
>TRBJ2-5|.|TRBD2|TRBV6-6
CASSQGLAGQETQYF
TGTGCCAGCAGCCAAGGGCTAGCGGGGCAAGAGACCCAGTACTTC
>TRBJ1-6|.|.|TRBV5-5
CASRLWVDSASRLHF
TGTGCCAGCAGGTTGTGGGTCGACAGTGCCTCCAGACTCCACTTT
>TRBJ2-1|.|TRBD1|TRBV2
CASSELGQPYNEQFF
TGTGCCAGCAGTGAGTTGGGACAGCCCTACAATGAGCAGTTCTTC
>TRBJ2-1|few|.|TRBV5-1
CASSWPAQPGNNPSYNEQFF
TGCGCCAGCAGCTGGCCCGCCCAACCGGGGAACAACCCTTCCTACAATGAGCAGTTCTTC
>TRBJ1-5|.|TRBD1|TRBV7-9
CASTTGSQPQHF
TGTGCCAGCACGACAGGGTCTCAGCCCCAGCATTTT
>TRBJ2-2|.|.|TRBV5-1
CASSLDVGGPGELFF
TGCGCCAGCAGCTTGGATGTGGGGGGACCCGGGGAGCTGTTTTTT
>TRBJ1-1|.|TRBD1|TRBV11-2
CASSPTEGANTEAFF
TGTGCCAGCAGCCCTACCGAGGGGGCCAACACTGAAGCTTTCTTT
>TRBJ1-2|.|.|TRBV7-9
CASSFRAGDGNGYTF
TGTGCCAGCAGCTTCAGGGCAGGGGACGGGAATGGCTACACCTTC
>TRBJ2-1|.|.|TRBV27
CASSLREHNEQFF
TGTGCCAGCAGTTTACGGGAGCACAATGAGCAGTTCTTC
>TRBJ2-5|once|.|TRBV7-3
CASSFRGQGETQYF
TGTGCCAGCAGCTTTCGGGGGCAAGGGGAGACCCAGTACTTC
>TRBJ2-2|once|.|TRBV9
CASSVEKGTNTGELFF
TGTGCCAGCAGCGTAGAGAAGGGGACGAACACCGGGGAGCTGTTTTTT
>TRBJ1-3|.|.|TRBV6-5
CASSYRSEGNTIYF
TGTGCCAGCAGTTACAGGTCAGAAGGAAACACCATATATTTT
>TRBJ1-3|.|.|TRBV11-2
CASSLDRVQGGNTIYF
TGTGCCAGCAGCTTAGATCGAGTCCAGGGGGGAAACACCATATATTTT
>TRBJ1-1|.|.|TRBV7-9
CASSRRTTYTEAFF
TGTGCCAGCAGCCGCCGGACAACCTACACTGAAGCTTTCTTT
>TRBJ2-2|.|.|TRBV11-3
CASSPGRSSGELFF
TGTGCCAGCAGCCCGGGCCGCAGCTCCGGGGAGCTGTTTTTT
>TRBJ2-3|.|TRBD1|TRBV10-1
CASSESVGQGRGDTQYF
TGCGCCAGCAGTGAGTCGGTAGGACAGGGGCGCGGAGATACGCAGTATTTT